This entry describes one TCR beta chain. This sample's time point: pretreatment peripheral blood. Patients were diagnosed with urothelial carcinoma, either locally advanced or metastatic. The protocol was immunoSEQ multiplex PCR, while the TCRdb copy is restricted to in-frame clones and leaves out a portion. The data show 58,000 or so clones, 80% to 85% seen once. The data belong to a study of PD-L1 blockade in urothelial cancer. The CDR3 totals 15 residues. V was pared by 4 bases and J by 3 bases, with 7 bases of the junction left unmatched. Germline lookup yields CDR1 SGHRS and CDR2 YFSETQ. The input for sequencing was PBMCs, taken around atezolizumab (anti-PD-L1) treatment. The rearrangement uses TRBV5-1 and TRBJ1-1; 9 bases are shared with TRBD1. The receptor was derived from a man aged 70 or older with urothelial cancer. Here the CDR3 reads CASSPEGQGYTEAFF. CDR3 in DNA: TGCGCCAGCAGCCCTGAGGGACAGGGCTACACTGAAGCTTTCTTT.